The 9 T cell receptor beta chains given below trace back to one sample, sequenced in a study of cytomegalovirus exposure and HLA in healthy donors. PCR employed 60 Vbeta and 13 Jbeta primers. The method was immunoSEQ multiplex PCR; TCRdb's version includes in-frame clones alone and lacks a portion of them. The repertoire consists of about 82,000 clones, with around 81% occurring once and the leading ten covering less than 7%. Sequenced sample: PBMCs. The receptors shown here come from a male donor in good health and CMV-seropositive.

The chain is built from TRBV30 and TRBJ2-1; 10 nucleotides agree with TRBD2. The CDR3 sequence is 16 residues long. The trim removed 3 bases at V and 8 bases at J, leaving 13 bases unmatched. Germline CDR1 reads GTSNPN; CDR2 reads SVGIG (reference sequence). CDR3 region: CAWSFPGAGGTHEQFF. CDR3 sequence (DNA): TGTGCCTGGAGCTTCCCTGGAGCGGGAGGGACCCATGAGCAGTTCTTC.

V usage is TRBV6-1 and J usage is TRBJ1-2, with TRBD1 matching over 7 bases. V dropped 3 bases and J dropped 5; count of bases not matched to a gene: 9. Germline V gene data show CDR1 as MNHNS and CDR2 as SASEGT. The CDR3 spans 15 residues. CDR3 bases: TGTGCCAGCAGTGACCCCGAAGGGGGCGGGTATGGCTACACCTTC. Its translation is CASSDPEGGGYGYTF.

The CDR3 DNA is TGTGCCAGCTCAACGGAGACAGAAAATGAGCAGTTCTTC. Translation: CASSTETENEQFF. This chain connects TRBV18 to TRBJ2-1; perhaps TRBD1 as D (5 bases). From germline, CDR1 is KGHSH and CDR2 LQKENI. V shed 5 bases and J shed 7 bases, with 12 bases lying between them. The CDR3 is 13 residues long.

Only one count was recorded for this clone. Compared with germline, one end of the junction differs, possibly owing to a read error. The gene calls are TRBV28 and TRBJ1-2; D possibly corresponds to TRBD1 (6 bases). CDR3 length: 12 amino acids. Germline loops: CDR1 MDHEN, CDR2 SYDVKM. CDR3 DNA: TGTGCCAGCAGTTTTTCAGGGGATGGCCACACCTTC. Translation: CASSFSGDGHTF.

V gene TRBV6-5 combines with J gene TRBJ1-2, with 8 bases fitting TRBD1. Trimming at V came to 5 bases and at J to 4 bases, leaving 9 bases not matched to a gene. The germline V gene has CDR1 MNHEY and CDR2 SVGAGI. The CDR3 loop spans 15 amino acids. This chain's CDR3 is CASSMPRQGIYGYTF. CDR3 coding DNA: TGTGCCAGCAGTATGCCCCGACAGGGGATCTATGGCTACACCTTC.

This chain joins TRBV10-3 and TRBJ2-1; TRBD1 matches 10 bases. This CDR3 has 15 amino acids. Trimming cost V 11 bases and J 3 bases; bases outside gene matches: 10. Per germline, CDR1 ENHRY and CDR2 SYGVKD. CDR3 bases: TGTGCCCTCTCTTCGGGGACAGGGGACTACAATGAGCAGTTCTTC. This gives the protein CALSSGTGDYNEQFF.

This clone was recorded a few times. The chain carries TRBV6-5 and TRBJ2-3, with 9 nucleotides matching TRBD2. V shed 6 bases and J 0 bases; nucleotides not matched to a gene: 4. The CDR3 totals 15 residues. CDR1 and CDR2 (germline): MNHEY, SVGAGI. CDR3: CASRYSGGSTDTQYF. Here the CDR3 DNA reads TGTGCCAGCAGATACAGCGGGGGGAGCACAGATACGCAGTATTTT.

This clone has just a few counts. In DNA form, the CDR3 reads TGCGCCAGCAGCCAAGCCGGAGGGACTAGCGACGAGCAGTACTTC. It yields the protein CASSQAGGTSDEQYF. V usage is TRBV4-1 and J usage is TRBJ2-7; 10 bases are a match to TRBD2. Germline V gene sequence: CDR1 MGHRA, CDR2 YSYEKL. V gave up 1 base and J gave up 5 bases; unmatched junction bases: 5. The CDR3 extends over 15 amino acids.

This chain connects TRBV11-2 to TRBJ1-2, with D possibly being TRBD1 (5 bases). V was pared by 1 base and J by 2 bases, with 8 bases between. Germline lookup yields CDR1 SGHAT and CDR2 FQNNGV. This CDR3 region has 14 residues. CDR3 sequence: CASSLVHRNYGYTF. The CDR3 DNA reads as TGTGCCAGCAGCTTAGTCCACAGGAACTATGGCTACACCTTC.